This is a list of T cell receptor beta chains from one sample in a study of blood T cell repertoires in COVID-19. Only in-frame clones appear in the TCRdb table, and some are missing; sequencing was by immunoSEQ multiplex PCR. The sample records around 140,000 clones, approximately 90% being singletons. Sequenced input: peripheral blood. These receptors were collected from a man aged 55 to 69 with COVID-19, enrolled during active disease. Each CDR3 is given with its conserved first and last residue. D genes are given only for firm matches. Only part of the rows carry a size: once, few, many, or a class if the clone is expanded.

D gene	V gene	CDR3 length	clone size	J gene	CDR3 DNA	CDR3 protein
TRBD1	TRBV9	16	.	TRBJ1-5	TGTGCCAGCAGCGCGGGGGGACAGGGGGCTGGAGGGCCCCAGCATTTT	CASSAGGQGAGGPQHF
TRBD1	TRBV28	13	.	TRBJ1-1	TGTGCCAGCAGGTTGGACAGGGGAGGTGAAGCTTTCTTT	CASRLDRGGEAFF
.	TRBV9	14	.	TRBJ1-1	TGTGCCAGCAGCGCGTCCTTAAGAGAGACTGAAGCTTTCTTT	CASSASLRETEAFF
.	TRBV6-5	15	.	TRBJ1-6	TGTGCCAGCAGTTACACGACCCGGGTGAACTCACCCCTCCACTTT	CASSYTTRVNSPLHF
.	TRBV5-4	15	.	TRBJ1-3	TGTGCCAGCAGCTTGGGGGACAATTCTGGAAACACCATATATTTT	CASSLGDNSGNTIYF
.	TRBV30	13	.	TRBJ1-6	TGTGCCTGGAGTTCGCAGGCAAGTTCACCCCTCCACTTT	CAWSSQASSPLHF
.	TRBV4-1	13	.	TRBJ1-2	TGCGCCAGCAGCCAGCGGGGGGCGGATGGCTACACCTTC	CASSQRGADGYTF
.	TRBV25-1	17	once	TRBJ2-1	TGTGCCAGCAGTGAATTCGAAGGGGGGGTCTCCTACAATGAGCAGTTCTTC	CASSEFEGGVSYNEQFF
.	TRBV9	11	.	TRBJ1-2	TGTGCCAGCAGCCAACCTACTGGCTACACCTTC	CASSQPTGYTF
.	TRBV20-1	15	.	TRBJ1-1	TGCAGTGCTAGTGCGGGGGGGCAGCGGAACACTGAAGCTTTCTTT	CSASAGGQRNTEAFF
TRBD1	TRBV7-2	14	.	TRBJ2-1	TGTGCCAGCAGCTTCGACAGGGTATCTAATGAGCAGTTCTTC	CASSFDRVSNEQFF
.	TRBV11-2	14	.	TRBJ2-5	TGTGCCAGCAGCAGCGCCCCTAGTATGGAGACCCAGTACTTC	CASSSAPSMETQYF
.	TRBV5-4	15	once	TRBJ2-7	TGTGCCAGCAGCTTCGGGGGGCAGAGCTCCTACGAGCAGTACTTC	CASSFGGQSSYEQYF
.	TRBV2	14	.	TRBJ1-5	TGTGCCAGCAGCCCGGACGGGGGGATTCAGCCCCAGCATTTT	CASSPDGGIQPQHF
.	TRBV6-1	15	.	TRBJ2-7	TGTGCCAGCAGTGAAAACTTCCGAAACTCCTACGAGCAGTACTTC	CASSENFRNSYEQYF
TRBD1	TRBV10-1	14	.	TRBJ2-7	TGCGCCAGCAGTGAGACAGGGGGTGGCTACGAGCAGTACTTC	CASSETGGGYEQYF
.	TRBV19	16	.	TRBJ1-3	TGTGCCAGTAACGACTACAGAAAGCTCTCTGGAAACACCATATATTTT	CASNDYRKLSGNTIYF
TRBD1	TRBV9	17	.	TRBJ1-1	TGTGCCAGCAGCGTAGTGGGACAGGGAACAATGAACACTGAAGCTTTCTTT	CASSVVGQGTMNTEAFF
.	TRBV7-6	15	.	TRBJ1-1	TGTGCCAGCAGCTCAGCCGGACGGGGGAACACTGAAGCTTTCTTT	CASSSAGRGNTEAFF
.	TRBV15	16	.	TRBJ2-5	TGTGCCACCAGCAGGTTTCAAGGGGATATGCAAGAGACCCAGTACTTC	CATSRFQGDMQETQYF
.	TRBV29-1	13	.	TRBJ2-5	TGCAGCGTTGACGTTGCAGCGTCGGGGGCCCAGTACTTC	CSVDVAASGAQYF
TRBD1	TRBV5-1	15	.	TRBJ1-4	TGCGCCAGCAGCTGGACAGGGGCGATTAATGAAAAACTGTTTTTT	CASSWTGAINEKLFF
.	TRBV6-4	16	once	TRBJ2-2	TGTGCCAGCAGCTTTACAGGGCCCCCGAGGACCGGGGAGCTGTTTTTT	CASSFTGPPRTGELFF
TRBD1	TRBV19	16	.	TRBJ1-5	TGTGCCAGTACCTCGGGACAGGGGAGAAGCAATCAGCCCCAGCATTTT	CASTSGQGRSNQPQHF
TRBD1	TRBV7-3	16	.	TRBJ1-3	TGTGCCAGCAGCTTGACAGGGGCTGCCTCTGGAAACACCATATATTTT	CASSLTGAASGNTIYF
TRBD1	TRBV3-1/TRBV3-2	16	.	TRBJ1-1	TGTGCCAGCAGCCAAGTGCGGACAGGGTTAGGGGGTGAAGCTTTCTTT	CASSQVRTGLGGEAFF
.	TRBV6-5	12	.	TRBJ2-5	TGTGCCAGCACAGGGGATCTTAAGACCCAGTACTTC	CASTGDLKTQYF
TRBD1	TRBV7-9	15	.	TRBJ2-3	TGTGCCAGCGGCCGTTATAGACAGGGCCCAGATACGCAGTATTTT	CASGRYRQGPDTQYF
.	TRBV28	10	once	TRBJ1-2	TGTGCCAGCGAGGGCTATGGCTACACCTTC	CASEGYGYTF
TRBD2	TRBV6-4	15	.	TRBJ2-2	TGTGCCAGCAGCCAACTAGCGGGGGGAACCGGGGAGCTGTTTTTT	CASSQLAGGTGELFF
TRBD2	TRBV28	15	.	TRBJ2-4	TGTGCCAGCAGCCGGGGGGGACTCCCGGGGAACATTCAGTACTTC	CASSRGGLPGNIQYF